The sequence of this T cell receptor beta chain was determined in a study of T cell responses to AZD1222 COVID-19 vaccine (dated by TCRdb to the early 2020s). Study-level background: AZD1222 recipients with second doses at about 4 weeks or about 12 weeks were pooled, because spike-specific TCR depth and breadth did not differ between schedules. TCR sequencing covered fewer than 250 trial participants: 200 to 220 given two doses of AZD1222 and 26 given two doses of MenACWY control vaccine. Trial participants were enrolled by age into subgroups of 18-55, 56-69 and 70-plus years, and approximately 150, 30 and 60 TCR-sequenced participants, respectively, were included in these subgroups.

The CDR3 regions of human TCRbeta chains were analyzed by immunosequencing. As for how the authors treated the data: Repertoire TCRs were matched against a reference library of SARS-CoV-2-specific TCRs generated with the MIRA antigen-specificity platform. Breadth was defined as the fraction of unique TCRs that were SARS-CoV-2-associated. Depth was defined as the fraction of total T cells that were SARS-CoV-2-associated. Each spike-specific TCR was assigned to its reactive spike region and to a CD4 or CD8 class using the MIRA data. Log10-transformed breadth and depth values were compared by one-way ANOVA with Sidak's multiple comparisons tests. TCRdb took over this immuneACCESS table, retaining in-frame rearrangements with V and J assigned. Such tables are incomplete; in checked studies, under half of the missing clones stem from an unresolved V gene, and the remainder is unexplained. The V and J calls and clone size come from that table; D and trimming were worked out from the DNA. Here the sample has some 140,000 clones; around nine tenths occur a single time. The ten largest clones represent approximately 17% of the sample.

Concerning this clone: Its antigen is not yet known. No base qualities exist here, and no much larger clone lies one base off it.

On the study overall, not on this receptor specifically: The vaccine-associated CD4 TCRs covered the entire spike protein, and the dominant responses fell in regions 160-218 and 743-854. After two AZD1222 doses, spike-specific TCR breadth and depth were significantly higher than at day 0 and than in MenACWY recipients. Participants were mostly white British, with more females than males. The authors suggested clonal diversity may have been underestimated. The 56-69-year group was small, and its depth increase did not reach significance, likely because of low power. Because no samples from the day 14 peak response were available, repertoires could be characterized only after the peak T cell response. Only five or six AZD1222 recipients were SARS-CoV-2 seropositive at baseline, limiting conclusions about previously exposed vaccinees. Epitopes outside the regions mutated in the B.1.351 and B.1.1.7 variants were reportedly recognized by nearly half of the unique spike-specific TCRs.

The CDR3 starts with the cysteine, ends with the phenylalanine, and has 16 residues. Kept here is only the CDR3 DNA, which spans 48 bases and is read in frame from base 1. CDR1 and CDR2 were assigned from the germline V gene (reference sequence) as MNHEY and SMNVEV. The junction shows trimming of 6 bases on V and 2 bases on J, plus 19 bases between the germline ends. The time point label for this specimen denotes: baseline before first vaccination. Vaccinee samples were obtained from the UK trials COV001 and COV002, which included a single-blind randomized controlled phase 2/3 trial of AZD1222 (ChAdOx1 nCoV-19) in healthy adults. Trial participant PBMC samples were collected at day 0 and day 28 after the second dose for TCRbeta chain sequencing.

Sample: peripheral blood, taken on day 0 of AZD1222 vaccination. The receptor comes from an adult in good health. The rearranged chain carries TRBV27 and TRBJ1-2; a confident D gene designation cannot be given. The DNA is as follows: TGTGCCAGCAGCCCCAGAATCAACTTCCCCAACTATGGCTACACCTTC. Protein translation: CASSPRINFPNYGYTF.